This passage covers 14 T cell receptor beta chains from one sample sequenced in a study of blood T cell repertoires in COVID-19. Assay: immunoSEQ multiplex PCR; the TCRdb copy retains only in-frame clones and omits some. Of about 180,000 clones in the sample, about 82% are singletons; the top ten hold about 9.6%. Sequencing was carried out using PBMCs or T cells enriched from blood (not recorded which). These receptors were collected from a woman under 40 who had recovered from COVID-19.

The chain uses TRBV3-1 (or the pseudogene TRBV3-2) and TRBJ2-5, with D maybe TRBD2 (7 bases). V lost 3 bases, J lost 5 bases, and 19 bases lay in between. From germline, CDR1 is LGHDT and CDR2 YNNKEL (reference sequence). The CDR3 contains 16 residues. DNA of the CDR3: TGTGCCAGCAGCCACATGACTAGCAAGAGGGGGGAGACCCAGTACTTC. Translating it yields CASSHMTSKRGETQYF.

This clone appeared a few times. The chain links TRBV2 to TRBJ2-2; possible D gene TRBD1, 5 bases. The CDR3 contains 14 residues. Per the germline V gene, CDR1 is SNHLY and CDR2 is FYNNEI. V lost 3 bases, J lost 3 bases, and 8 bases lay in between. The CDR3 is CASSELRDTGELFF. CDR3 in DNA: TGTGCCAGCAGTGAGCTCAGGGACACCGGGGAGCTGTTTTTT.

V is TRBV5-1 and J is TRBJ1-6; D possibly corresponds to TRBD1 (5 bases). Trimming cost V 6 bases and J 4 bases, with 17 bases left between them. This CDR3 region has 16 residues. The germline V gene encodes CDR1 SGHRS and CDR2 YFSETQ. DNA for the CDR3: TGCGCCAGCAAGGGTAGCACCGGGACTTATAATTCACCCCTCCACTTT. This gives the protein CASKGSTGTYNSPLHF.

The rearrangement links TRBV11-2 to TRBJ2-2, with 7 bases matching TRBD1. Germline loops: CDR1 SGHAT, CDR2 FQNNGV. V gave up 7 bases and J gave up 1 base; unmatched junction bases: 6. The CDR3 loop spans 15 amino acids. The CDR3 protein is CASKRGPLNTGELFF. DNA of the CDR3: TGTGCCAGCAAGAGGGGGCCTTTGAACACCGGGGAGCTGTTTTTT.

The chain carries TRBV3-1 (or the pseudogene TRBV3-2) and TRBJ1-2, with D unclear. V lost 4 bases and J 4 bases, leaving 19 bases between the germline ends. The germline gives CDR1 LGHDT, CDR2 YNNKEL (reference sequence). CDR3 size: 16 residues. The DNA for the CDR3 is TGTGCCAGCAGCCCTTGGGGAGTTTCGGCTCCCTATGGCTACACCTTC. It translates to CASSPWGVSAPYGYTF.

The J gene is TRBJ2-2, the V gene TRBV12-3 or TRBV12-4; D call uncertain. The CDR3 extends over 12 amino acids. The germline V and J ends were trimmed by 3 bases and 8 bases, with 7 bases remaining between them. The CDR3 region has the DNA TGTGCCAGCAGTTTGACGGGTGGGGAGCTGTTTTTT. Translation gives CASSLTGGELFF.

V is TRBV7-9 and J is TRBJ2-3, with 9 positions matching TRBD2. The germline CDR1 and CDR2 sequences are SEHNR and FQNEAQ (reference sequence). With V trimmed by 6 bases and J by 2 bases, 6 bases remained unmatched. The length of the CDR3 is 15 residues. CDR3 nucleotide sequence: TGTGCCAGCAGTGAGACTAGCGGAAACACAGATACGCAGTATTTT. Amino acid sequence: CASSETSGNTDTQYF.

The chain is built from TRBV18 and TRBJ2-5, with 9 bases matching TRBD2. CDR3 length: 15 amino acids. The germline CDR1 and CDR2 sequences are KGHSH and LQKENI. V lost 3 bases to trimming and J lost 2 bases; unmatched junction nucleotides: 4. CDR3 in DNA: TGTGCCAGCTCACCGAATCTAGCGGGGCAAGAGACCCAGTACTTC. It yields the protein CASSPNLAGQETQYF.

The chain combines TRBV27 with TRBJ2-3, with a tentative D call TRBD2 (6 bases). V lost 6 bases and J 6 bases, leaving 19 bases between the germline ends. Per germline, CDR1 MNHEY and CDR2 SMNVEV (reference sequence). This CDR3 contains 15 residues. This chain's CDR3 is CASSNPQRVGDTQYF. CDR3 nucleotides: TGTGCCAGCAGCAACCCCCAGCGGGTAGGGGATACGCAGTATTTT.

The chain couples TRBV7-9 to TRBJ1-5; TRBD1 agrees at 9 bases. V was pared by 4 bases and J by 4 bases, with 8 bases of the junction left unmatched. The length of the CDR3 is 16 residues. Germline V CDR1 and CDR2: SEHNR, FQNEAQ (reference sequence). The CDR3 sequence: CASSSSFGTGNQPQHF. The CDR3 region has the DNA TGTGCCAGCAGCTCTTCTTTCGGGACAGGGAATCAGCCCCAGCATTTT.

The chain links TRBV5-4 to TRBJ1-1; maybe TRBD1 (6 bases). From germline, CDR1 is SGHNT and CDR2 YYREEE (reference sequence). The V gene lost 4 bases and the J gene lost 4 bases, with 14 bases spanning the gap. The CDR3 extends over 14 amino acids. The CDR3 sequence: CASSAVQGPTEAFF. The CDR3 DNA sequence: TGTGCCAGCAGCGCCGTACAGGGTCCCACTGAAGCTTTCTTT.

This chain joins TRBV24-1 and TRBJ1-2; 8 nucleotides line up with TRBD1. The length of the CDR3 is 15 residues. Germline CDR1 is KGHDR and CDR2 is SFDVKD. The J segment lost 4 bases and the V segment lost 4 bases, leaving 7 bases of the junction unmatched. CDR3 amino acids: CATSDRQQGGYGYTF. Written as DNA, the CDR3 is TGTGCCACCAGTGACCGACAACAGGGGGGCTATGGCTACACCTTC.

This chain joins TRBV5-3 and TRBJ1-2; no reliable D call. Being an ORF, TRBV5-3 has a function that is uncertain. CDR3 length equals 16 residues. V was trimmed by 0 bases and J by 6 bases, leaving 18 bases between them. The chain's CDR3 is CARSLERDPPVHGYTF. DNA of the CDR3: TGTGCCAGAAGCTTGGAGAGGGATCCTCCTGTGCATGGCTACACCTTC.

The chain links TRBV5-1 to TRBJ2-7, with TRBD2 as a possible D gene (6 bases). The CDR3 consists of 14 residues. The germline V gene has CDR1 SGHRS and CDR2 YFSETQ. Between the trimmed V and J ends, which lost 0 bases and 3 bases, there was a span of 10 bases. CDR3 sequence (DNA): TGCGCCAGCAGCTTGGTCGGGAGTGGCTACGAGCAGTACTTC. Translated, it gives CASSLVGSGYEQYF.